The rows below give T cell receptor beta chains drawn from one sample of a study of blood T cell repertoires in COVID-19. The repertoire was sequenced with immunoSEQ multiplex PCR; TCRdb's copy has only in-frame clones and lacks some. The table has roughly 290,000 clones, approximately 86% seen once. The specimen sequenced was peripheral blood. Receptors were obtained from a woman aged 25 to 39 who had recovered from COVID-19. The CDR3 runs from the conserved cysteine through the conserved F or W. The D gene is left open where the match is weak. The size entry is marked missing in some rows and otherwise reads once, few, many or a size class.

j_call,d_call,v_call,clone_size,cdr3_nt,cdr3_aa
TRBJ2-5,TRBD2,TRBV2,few,TGTGCCAGCGGAAGCGGGAGAGGTCAAGAGACCCAGTACTTC,CASGSGRGQETQYF
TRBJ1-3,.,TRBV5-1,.,TGCGCCAGCAGCTCCAGGGGAGATGGAAACACCATATATTTT,CASSSRGDGNTIYF
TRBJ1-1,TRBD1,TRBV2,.,TGTGCCACCGGACAGGGAGAGGGCACTGAAGCTTTCTTT,CATGQGEGTEAFF
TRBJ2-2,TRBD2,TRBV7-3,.,TGTGCCAGCAGCTCTCACTCACTGATGACTAGCTCGAACACCGGGGAGCTGTTTTTT,CASSSHSLMTSSNTGELFF
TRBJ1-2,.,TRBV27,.,TGTGCCAGCAGTTCTGGAGATCTTGGCTACACCTTC,CASSSGDLGYTF
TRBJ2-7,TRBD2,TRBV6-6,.,TGTGCCAGCAGTTACTCCGACGGGGGGGTGGCCGAGCAGTACTTC,CASSYSDGGVAEQYF
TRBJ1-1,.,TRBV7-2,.,TGTGCCAGCAGCTTAGAAGGGGTTTATATGAACACTGAAGCTTTCTTT,CASSLEGVYMNTEAFF
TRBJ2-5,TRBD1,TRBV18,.,TGTGCCAGCTCACCGGGAAACAGGGGGGAGACCCAGTACTTC,CASSPGNRGETQYF
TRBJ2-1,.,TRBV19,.,TGTGCCACCAAAAATGTCGGCGGGAATGGTTACAATGAGCAGTTCTTC,CATKNVGGNGYNEQFF
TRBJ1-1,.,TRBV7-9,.,TGTGCCAGCAGCTTAGAGTTAGGGGACACTGAAGCTTTCTTT,CASSLELGDTEAFF
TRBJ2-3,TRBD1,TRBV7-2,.,TGTGCCAGCAGCCCTGGGACAGCTAGCACAGATACGCAGTATTTT,CASSPGTASTDTQYF
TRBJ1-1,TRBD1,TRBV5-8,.,TGTGCCAGCAGCTGGGACAGTCCTTGGGCTGGCACTGAAGCTTTCTTT,CASSWDSPWAGTEAFF
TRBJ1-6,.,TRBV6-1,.,TGTGCCAGCAGTGAATTACGTGAATCCAGTCAGAATTCACCCCTCCACTTT,CASSELRESSQNSPLHF
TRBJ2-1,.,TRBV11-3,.,TGTGCCAGCAGCTTAGGAGGCGGGAAGTCCTACAATGAGCAGTTCTTC,CASSLGGGKSYNEQFF
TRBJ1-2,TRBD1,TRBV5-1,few,TGCGCCAGCAGCCAAAGGGACAGGGGAAACTATGGCTACACCTTC,CASSQRDRGNYGYTF
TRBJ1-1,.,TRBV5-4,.,TGTGCCAGCAGCCGGGAGGGGGGGCTCACTGAAGCTTTCTTT,CASSREGGLTEAFF
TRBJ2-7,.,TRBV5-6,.,TGTGCCAGCAGCCACCGAGGCATTTCCTACGAGCAGTACTTC,CASSHRGISYEQYF
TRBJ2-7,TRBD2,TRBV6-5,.,TGTGCCAGCGCATACCGGGACTACTACGAGCAGTACTTC,CASAYRDYYEQYF
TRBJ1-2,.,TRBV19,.,TGTGCCAGTAGAACCCGGGACATTCTCTATGGCTACACCTTC,CASRTRDILYGYTF
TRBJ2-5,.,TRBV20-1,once,TGCAGTGCTAGTACCTTACTAGCTTCCCCAGAGACCCAGTACTTC,CSASTLLASPETQYF
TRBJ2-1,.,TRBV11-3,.,TGTGCCAGCAGCTCGGTGAACGGGGGTGAGCAGTTCTTC,CASSSVNGGEQFF
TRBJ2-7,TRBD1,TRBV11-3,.,TGTGCCAGCAGTGCCCGGGACAGCGAAGAGGAGCAGTACTTC,CASSARDSEEEQYF
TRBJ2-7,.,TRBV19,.,TGTGCCAGTTCTCTCAGCTACTATTACGAGCAGTACTTC,CASSLSYYYEQYF
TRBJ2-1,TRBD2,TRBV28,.,TGTGCCAGCAGTCCGGGACTAGCGATCTACAATGAGCAGTTCTTC,CASSPGLAIYNEQFF
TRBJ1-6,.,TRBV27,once,TGTGCCAGCAGTCTCAACAGGTTCCCAAATTCACCCCTCCACTTT,CASSLNRFPNSPLHF
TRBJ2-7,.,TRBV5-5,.,TGTGCCAGCAGCCGCACAGGGAGCGAGCAGTACTTC,CASSRTGSEQYF
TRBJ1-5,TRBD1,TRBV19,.,TGTGCCAGTAGTCCCGGGACAGGGGGGAATCAGCCCCAGCATTTT,CASSPGTGGNQPQHF
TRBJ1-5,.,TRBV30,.,TGTGCCTGGAGTGCGTCTCGGCGGGGCAATCAGCCCCAGCATTTT,CAWSASRRGNQPQHF
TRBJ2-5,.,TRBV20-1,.,TGCAGTGCTAGTACCGGGACTGTCAAACAAGAGACCCAGTACTTC,CSASTGTVKQETQYF
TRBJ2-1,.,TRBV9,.,TGTGCCAGCAGCGTGGGGCGGGACAGCTCCTACAATGAGCAGTTCTTC,CASSVGRDSSYNEQFF
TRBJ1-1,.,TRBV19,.,TGTGCCAGTAGTTTCTACTCCCTAGGGGACACTGAAGCTTTCTTT,CASSFYSLGDTEAFF
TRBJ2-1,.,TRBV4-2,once,TGTGCCAGCAGCCAGAACCGGGACAATGAGCAGTTCTTC,CASSQNRDNEQFF
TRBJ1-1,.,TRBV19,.,TGTGCCAGTATTCAGGGAAGGGGAACTGAAGCTTTCTTT,CASIQGRGTEAFF
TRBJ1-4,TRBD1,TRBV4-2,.,TGTGCCAGCAGCCTACAGGGGGGAACTAATGAAAAACTGTTTTTT,CASSLQGGTNEKLFF
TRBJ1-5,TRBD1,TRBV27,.,TGTGCCAGCAGTCGAGGGACAGGGACAAGAGATCAGCCCCAGCATTTT,CASSRGTGTRDQPQHF
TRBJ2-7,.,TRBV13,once,TGTGCCAGCAGCTCCTTAGCGGTCCGCTACGAGCAGTACTTC,CASSSLAVRYEQYF
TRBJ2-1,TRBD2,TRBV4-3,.,TGCGCCAGCAGCCAAATTTGGCGGAGCGGGAGTGGTAATGAGCAGTTCTTC,CASSQIWRSGSGNEQFF
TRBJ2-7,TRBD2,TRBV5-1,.,TGCGCCAGCAGGTCCCTAGCGGGAAGGAGCTCCTACGAGCAGTACTTC,CASRSLAGRSSYEQYF
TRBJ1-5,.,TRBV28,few,TGTGCCAGCAGTTTTCAACAGCCCCAGCATTTT,CASSFQQPQHF
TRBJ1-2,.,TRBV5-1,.,TGCGCCAGCAGCGCGGACAGCTATGGCTACACCTTC,CASSADSYGYTF
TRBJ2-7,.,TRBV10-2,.,TGCGCCAGCAGTGAGTCCCGTCAGCAGTACTTC,CASSESRQQYF
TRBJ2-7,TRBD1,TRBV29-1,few,TGCAGCGTAGCAGGGGGTGGAAGCTCCTACGAGCAGTACTTC,CSVAGGGSSYEQYF
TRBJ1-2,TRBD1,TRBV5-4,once,TGTGCCAGCAACGCGGGACAGGGGGATGGCTACACCTTC,CASNAGQGDGYTF
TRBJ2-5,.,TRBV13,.,TGTGCCAGCATCGCTGCCGGGAGTCAAGAGACCCAGTACTTC,CASIAAGSQETQYF
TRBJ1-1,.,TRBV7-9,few,TGTGCCAGCAGCTTAGCGACAAATTGGGCTGAAGCTTTCTTT,CASSLATNWAEAFF
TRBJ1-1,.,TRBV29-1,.,TGCAGCGTGGCCGGGACACTATTCGGGACTGAAGCTTTCTTT,CSVAGTLFGTEAFF
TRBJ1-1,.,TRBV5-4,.,TGTGCCAGCACGTCGACAGGAACCGAAGCTTTCTTT,CASTSTGTEAFF
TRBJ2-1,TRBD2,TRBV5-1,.,TGCGCCAGCAGCTTGGTTCTAGCGGGGGGGAAGAGCTCCTACAATGAGCAGTTCTTC,CASSLVLAGGKSSYNEQFF
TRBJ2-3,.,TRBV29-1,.,TGCAGCGTTGAAGGGGGGCAGAGAGATACGCAGTATTTT,CSVEGGQRDTQYF
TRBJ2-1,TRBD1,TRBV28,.,TGTGCCAGCAGTCTGGGACAGGGGGGCTCCTACAATGAGCAGTTCTTC,CASSLGQGGSYNEQFF
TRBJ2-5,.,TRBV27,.,TGTGCCAGCATTAACGAAAGGGGCGCAAAGTGTCGAGAGACCCAGTACTTC,CASINERGAKCRETQYF